The T cell receptor (beta chain) under discussion was sequenced for a study of OX40 agonist ivuxolimab in advanced cancers. The data were produced by immunoSEQ multiplex PCR, yet TCRdb's version contains in-frame clones alone and is incomplete. The profile shows tens of thousands of clones, 70% to 90% of them singletons. This receptor was identified in an adult with an advanced solid tumor such as melanoma, head and neck, liver or kidney cancer. The sample was CD4+ or CD8+ T cells sorted from blood, taken in a trial of the OX40 agonist ivuxolimab.

The CDR3 spells CASSAPGGQPQHF. CDR3 nucleotides: TGTGCCAGTAGTGCACCCGGGGGTCAGCCCCAGCATTTT. The J gene is TRBJ1-5, the V gene TRBV19; TRBD1 might be the D (5 bases). The CDR3 is 13 residues long. Trimming removed 5 bases from V and 6 bases from J, with 11 bases in between. Germline CDR1 LNHDA, CDR2 SQIVND (reference sequence).